These T cell receptor beta chains were read from a single sample in a study of Ad26.COV2.S vaccination and SARS-CoV-2 variants. This table comes from immunoSEQ multiplex PCR, and its TCRdb copy is limited to in-frame clones, with some not included. The sample carries over 400,000 clones, roughly 91% recorded once. The sample consisted of peripheral blood, taken in a trial of Ad26.COV2.S vaccine versus placebo. All receptors derive from a person between 18 and 65 years old who received the Ad26.COV2.S COVID-19 vaccine or a placebo. CDR3s leave out the opening cysteine and the closing phenylalanine or tryptophan. A D gene is named only where the DNA matches it firmly. Some rows have no size entry. The others give once, few or many, or a class for an expanded clone.

d_gene: .; v_gene: TRBV9; j_gene: TRBJ2-3; abundance: .; CDR3aa: ASSARVSTDTQY
d_gene: .; v_gene: TRBV11-2; j_gene: TRBJ1-5; abundance: few; CDR3aa: ASSFRDGINQPQH
d_gene: TRBD1; v_gene: TRBV18; j_gene: TRBJ2-5; abundance: .; CDR3aa: ASSPTGTGGAETQY
d_gene: .; v_gene: TRBV24-1; j_gene: TRBJ2-7; abundance: .; CDR3aa: ATSDPRFRDEQY
d_gene: .; v_gene: TRBV6-6; j_gene: TRBJ1-5; abundance: .; CDR3aa: ASSSRGPNEPQH
d_gene: TRBD1; v_gene: TRBV6-2/TRBV6-3; j_gene: TRBJ1-2; abundance: few; CDR3aa: ASTPLGDRGFGYT
d_gene: .; v_gene: TRBV19; j_gene: TRBJ1-1; abundance: .; CDR3aa: ASRNRVHVDTEAF
d_gene: TRBD2; v_gene: TRBV4-2; j_gene: TRBJ2-1; abundance: .; CDR3aa: ASSPSSGSAYNEQF
d_gene: .; v_gene: TRBV15; j_gene: TRBJ2-1; abundance: .; CDR3aa: ATADGGPSYSNEQF
d_gene: .; v_gene: TRBV12-3/TRBV12-4; j_gene: TRBJ2-1; abundance: .; CDR3aa: ASSLDYNNEQF
d_gene: TRBD2; v_gene: TRBV13; j_gene: TRBJ2-1; abundance: .; CDR3aa: ASSLRSSGMGEQF
d_gene: TRBD1; v_gene: TRBV2; j_gene: TRBJ2-3; abundance: .; CDR3aa: ASGDRGGDTQY
d_gene: TRBD2; v_gene: TRBV7-2; j_gene: TRBJ2-5; abundance: .; CDR3aa: ASSLEGSGRETQY
d_gene: TRBD1; v_gene: TRBV7-2; j_gene: TRBJ2-7; abundance: .; CDR3aa: ASSLGTGGTSY
d_gene: TRBD2; v_gene: TRBV11-2; j_gene: TRBJ2-1; abundance: .; CDR3aa: ASSLSTSGSDEQF
d_gene: .; v_gene: TRBV20-1; j_gene: TRBJ2-3; abundance: .; CDR3aa: SASVSGAFTDTQY
d_gene: TRBD2; v_gene: TRBV27; j_gene: TRBJ2-3; abundance: .; CDR3aa: ASRGGNTDTQY
d_gene: .; v_gene: TRBV27; j_gene: TRBJ1-1; abundance: .; CDR3aa: ASTLTEGLTEAF
d_gene: TRBD1; v_gene: TRBV7-9; j_gene: TRBJ2-7; abundance: .; CDR3aa: ASSWDRGSSYEQY
d_gene: TRBD2; v_gene: TRBV7-9; j_gene: TRBJ2-7; abundance: .; CDR3aa: ASSSGTSGSYEQY
d_gene: .; v_gene: TRBV9; j_gene: TRBJ1-2; abundance: .; CDR3aa: ASSVGSGNPNYGYT
d_gene: TRBD2; v_gene: TRBV28; j_gene: TRBJ2-1; abundance: .; CDR3aa: ASRILAALGEEQF
d_gene: .; v_gene: TRBV7-9; j_gene: TRBJ2-7; abundance: .; CDR3aa: ASSPKRRAYEQY
d_gene: .; v_gene: TRBV6-5; j_gene: TRBJ2-7; abundance: .; CDR3aa: ASSHLSGGRPYEQY
d_gene: .; v_gene: TRBV14; j_gene: TRBJ2-1; abundance: .; CDR3aa: ASSQEIVVGDEQF